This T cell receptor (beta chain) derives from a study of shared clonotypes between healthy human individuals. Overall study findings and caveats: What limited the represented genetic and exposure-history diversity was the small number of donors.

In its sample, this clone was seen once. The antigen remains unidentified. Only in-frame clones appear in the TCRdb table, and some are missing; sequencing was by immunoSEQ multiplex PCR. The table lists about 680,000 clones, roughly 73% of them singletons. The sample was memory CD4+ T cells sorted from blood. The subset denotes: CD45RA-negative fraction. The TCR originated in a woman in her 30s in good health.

The CDR3 loop reads CASSRTSGNNEQYF. The CDR3, as DNA: TGCGCCAGCAGCCGAACTAGCGGGAACAACGAGCAGTACTTC. The chain is built from TRBV5-1 and TRBJ2-7; 10 bases line up with TRBD2. Trimming at V came to 4 bases and at J to 5 bases, leaving 6 bases not matched to a gene. The V gene's germline CDR1 is SGHRS and CDR2 YFSETQ. CDR3 length: 14 residues.